The rows below give T cell receptor beta chains drawn from one sample of a study of T-cell reconstitution after alpha-beta-depleted transplantation in children. TCRdb fed the PCR reads into MiXCR, producing one record per CDR3 protein. The sample records fewer than 350,000 distinct CDR3 sequences, around a tenth being singletons. This specimen consisted of peripheral blood, obtained 180 days after TCRalphabeta/CD19-depleted stem cell transplant. All receptors come from a male patient between 2 and 9 years old who had a stem cell transplant for chronic granulomatous disease, so the T cells may come from the graft donor. The CDR3 runs from the conserved cysteine through the conserved F or W. A D gene is named only where the DNA matches it firmly. Clone sizes are given selectively: once, few, many, or a class where the clone is expanded.

d_call clone_size j_call v_call cdr3_nt cdr3_aa
TRBD1 many TRBJ1-2 TRBV29-1 TGCAGCGTTGGATCAGGGGGCGGCTATGGCTACACCTTC CSVGSGGGYGYTF
- many TRBJ2-1 TRBV10-2 TGCGCCAGCAGTGATTTCAGCAACAATGAGCAGTTCTTC CASSDFSNNEQFF
- many TRBJ1-5 TRBV4-2 TGTGCCAGCAGCCAAGGACAGTTCAATCAGCCCCAGCATTTT CASSQGQFNQPQHF
TRBD2 many TRBJ2-5 TRBV7-2 TGTGCCAGCAGCACCGTGGGGAGCGGGAGTTTAGAGACCCAGTACTTC CASSTVGSGSLETQYF
- many TRBJ1-1 TRBV3-1 TGTGCCAGCAGCCATGGGCCGAACACTGAAGCTTTCTTT CASSHGPNTEAFF
- many TRBJ2-4 TRBV4-3 TGCGCCAGCAGCCGAGAAACGGGGTATGAGAAAAACATTCAGTACTTC CASSRETGYEKNIQYF
- - TRBJ2-5 TRBV4-1 TGCGCCAGCAGCCCAAGCGCCGACCCGAGGGAGACCCAGTACTTC CASSPSADPRETQYF
- many TRBJ2-2 TRBV29-1 TGCACGCAAGCGGTTTTCATGAACACCGGGGAGCTGTTTTTT CTQAVFMNTGELFF
TRBD1 many TRBJ1-5 TRBV20-1 TGCAGTGCTGGGCCGGGACAGGGAAGGGGTCAGCCCCAGCATTTT CSAGPGQGRGQPQHF
- - TRBJ2-5 TRBV28 TGTGCCAGCAGCACTGACTACAACCAAGAGACCCAGTACTTC CASSTDYNQETQYF
- many TRBJ2-7 TRBV12-3/TRBV12-4 TGTGCCAGCAGTTTAAAGGCAGTCGGTGAGCAGTACTTC CASSLKAVGEQYF
TRBD2 many TRBJ2-5 TRBV4-2 TGTGCCAGCAGCCAAGTAGCGGGAGTACAAGAGACCCAGTACTTC CASSQVAGVQETQYF
TRBD1 many TRBJ2-1 TRBV10-3 TGTGCCATCAGTGAACCCGGGACAGGGGACAATGAGCAGTTCTTC CAISEPGTGDNEQFF
- many TRBJ2-7 TRBV7-9 TGTGCCAGCAGCCCTAGTAGGAACGGCGAGCAGTACTTC CASSPSRNGEQYF
- - TRBJ2-2 TRBV28 TGTGCCAGCAGGTTTTTGTGGGACACGGGAGGGGAGCTGTTTTTT CASRFLWDTGGELFF
TRBD2 many TRBJ2-7 TRBV5-1 TGCGCCAGCAGCTTGGATGGGAGGGAAGACGAGCAGTACTTC CASSLDGREDEQYF
- few TRBJ2-1 TRBV7-8 TGTGCCAGCAGCTTATTTGTGAACAATGAGCAGTTCTTC CASSLFVNNEQFF
- few TRBJ2-4 TRBV10-2 TGCGCCAGCAGTGAGGTCACGGATTTAGCCAAAAACATTCAGTACTTC CASSEVTDLAKNIQYF
- many TRBJ2-7 TRBV6-2/TRBV6-3 TGTGCCAGCAGTTTCAACCGACCCTACGAGCAGTACTTC CASSFNRPYEQYF
- many TRBJ1-1 TRBV25-1 TGTGCCAGCAGTGTAACACAGAACACTGAAGCTTTCTTT CASSVTQNTEAFF
- many TRBJ2-1 TRBV4-3 TGCGCCAGCAGCCAAGAGGAGGGAGGCTACAATGAGCAGTTCTTC CASSQEEGGYNEQFF
TRBD2 many TRBJ2-2 TRBV12-3/TRBV12-4 TGTGCCAGCAGTACGGGGGAGGGGTTGGTCGTCGGGGAGCTGTTTTTT CASSTGEGLVVGELFF
- - TRBJ2-3 TRBV11-2 TGTGCCAGCAGCTTTCGGAATGGCTCCCCAGATACGCAGTATTTT CASSFRNGSPDTQYF
- many TRBJ2-7 TRBV7-2 TGTGCCAGCAGCTCAAAACGGGGTCCCTTATACGAGCAGTACTTC CASSSKRGPLYEQYF
- many TRBJ2-5 TRBV4-1 TGCGCCAGCAGCGAGCCGGACAGACAAGAGACCCAGTACTTC CASSEPDRQETQYF
- many TRBJ1-2 TRBV11-2 TGTGCCAGCAGCCCCACGTCCTATGGCTACACCTTC CASSPTSYGYTF
- - TRBJ2-1 TRBV19 TGTGCCAGTAGTATACGTCCAGGGCGACACAATGAGCAGTTCTTC CASSIRPGRHNEQFF
TRBD2 few TRBJ2-7 TRBV5-5 TGTGCCAGCAGCCAGCTAGGACTAGCGGGGGACCGGGACTTC CASSQLGLAGDRDF
TRBD2 medium-sized TRBJ2-1 TRBV7-9 TGTGCCAGCAGCTTAGCTAGCGGGGCCTACAATGAGCAGTTCTTC CASSLASGAYNEQFF
- many TRBJ2-1 TRBV11-1 TGTGCCAGCAGTTCAATAACCGGTCCCCCCGGCTCCTACAATGAGCAGTTCTTC CASSSITGPPGSYNEQFF
- many TRBJ1-5 TRBV12-3/TRBV12-4 TGTGCCAGCAGTCACCCCGGACGAGGTCAGCCCCAGCATTTT CASSHPGRGQPQHF
TRBD2 - TRBJ2-1 TRBV5-1 TGCGCCAGCAAACTAGCGGGAGGGCTGAATGAGCAGTTCTTC CASKLAGGLNEQFF
TRBD2 many TRBJ2-3 TRBV5-4 TGTGCCAGCAGCTTGCTGGGCCCCGAGGCGGGAGGGGGACCTAGCACAGATACGCAGTATTTT CASSLLGPEAGGGPSTDTQYF
- few TRBJ2-4 TRBV18 TGTGCCAGCTCACCACCGCCGGGGCAGACATTCTACTTC CASSPPPGQTFYF
- many TRBJ1-1 TRBV7-2 TGTGCCAGCACCCTAGGATGGGGATCAAACACTGAAGCTTTCTTT CASTLGWGSNTEAFF
- many TRBJ1-6 TRBV12-3/TRBV12-4 TGTGCCAGCAGCAACCCGGAGGGGTTCGGGTCACCCCTCCACTTT CASSNPEGFGSPLHF
- many TRBJ2-2 TRBV7-2 TGTGCCAGCAGCCCCAGCGAGAACACCGGGGAGCTGTTTTTT CASSPSENTGELFF
- - TRBJ1-5 TRBV5-1 TGCGCCAGCAGCTTGGTCGCAGGCTTTAGCAATCAGCCCCAGCATTTT CASSLVAGFSNQPQHF
TRBD2 few TRBJ2-1 TRBV20-1 TGCTGTGCTAGATTACCCCTTCTAGCGGGATTGGACAATGAGCAGTTCTTC CCARLPLLAGLDNEQFF
- many TRBJ2-1 TRBV7-2 TGTGCCAGCAGCTTAGATGAGACGCGCTTCTTC CASSLDETRFF
- few TRBJ1-1 TRBV30 TGTGCCTGGAGTATGTGGGGGGGGGGAAACACTGAAGCTTTCTTT CAWSMWGGGNTEAFF
- many TRBJ2-5 TRBV12-3/TRBV12-4 TGTGCCAGCAGTTTTTGGCTGGAGACCCAGTACTTC CASSFWLETQYF
TRBD2 - TRBJ2-5 TRBV30 TGTGCCTGGAGTTCCGGGACTAGCGAGGCAGAGACCCAGTACTTC CAWSSGTSEAETQYF
TRBD2 few TRBJ2-3 TRBV25-1 TGTGCCAGCAGTGCCCCGCCCAGAAGGGGGGAGCGGGGGGTCGGAGATACGCAGTATTTT CASSAPPRRGERGVGDTQYF
TRBD2 many TRBJ2-7 TRBV10-2 TGCGCCAGCAGTGACGGACTAGCCGATTCCTACGAGCAGTACTTC CASSDGLADSYEQYF
TRBD2 many TRBJ2-2 TRBV7-6 TGTGCCAGCAGCTCCGGGACTAGCGGGAGGACCGGGGAGCTGTTTTTT CASSSGTSGRTGELFF
TRBD1 - TRBJ1-2 TRBV14 TGTGCCAGCAGCCAAGACCCGACAGGGATAATCAATGGCTACACCTTC CASSQDPTGIINGYTF